This TCR beta chain was observed in a study of T cell responses to AZD1222 COVID-19 vaccine. Study conclusions and caveats: The breadth and depth of Spike-specific TCRs increased once two AZD1222 doses had been given. Repertoire collection took place solely once the T cell response had peaked. Females outnumbered males among donors, who were mostly white British; clonal diversity was possibly underestimated.

In the case of this clone: The antigen is unknown.

Here immunoSEQ multiplex PCR was the method, and the copy in TCRdb shows in-frame clones only, minus some. The sample lists some 91,000 clones, about nine tenths occurring once. Per the germline V gene, CDR1 is LGHNT and CDR2 is FRNRAP. The CDR3 loop spans 12 amino acids. V lost 7 bases, J lost 12 bases, and 19 bases lay in between. The sequence was obtained from an adult in good health. The sequences come from peripheral blood, collected on day 0 of AZD1222 vaccination. This chain connects TRBV12-5 to TRBJ2-7, with D unclear. CDR3 in DNA: TGTGCTAGTGCCCGAGACGTTAGTGGGTTGTACTTC. Translation gives CASARDVSGLYF.